The 27 T cell receptor beta chains presented below share a single source sample, sequenced in a study of shared clonotypes between healthy human individuals. The table came from immunoSEQ multiplex PCR; TCRdb's copy has only in-frame clones and leaves some out. The sample carries some 2,100,000 clones, roughly 95% recorded once. The material sequenced was naive CD4+ T cells sorted from blood. Subset in this sample: CD45RA+ positively selected. The source is a man aged 18-30 years in good health.

The chain uses TRBV10-3 and TRBJ1-1; tentatively, D is TRBD1 (6 bases). Trimming removed 6 bases from V and 1 base from J, with 12 bases in between. Germline CDR1 reads ENHRY; CDR2 reads SYGVKD. CDR3 length equals 14 residues. The CDR3, as DNA: TGTGCCATCAGGGCCATACAGGGGAACACTGAAGCTTTCTTT. This sequence encodes CAIRAIQGNTEAFF.

This chain uses TRBV5-1 with TRBJ2-6; D is perhaps TRBD1 or TRBD2 (5 bases each). CDR1 and CDR2 (germline): SGHRS, YFSETQ. V was clipped by 2 bases and J by 0 bases, with 9 bases between them. CDR3 size: 16 residues. CDR3 sequence reads: CASSFGATSGANVLTF. The CDR3 DNA is TGCGCCAGCAGCTTCGGGGCCACCTCTGGGGCCAACGTCCTGACTTTC.

The chain joins TRBV15 to TRBJ1-6; a weak D match, TRBD1 (5 bases). V dropped 0 bases and J dropped 9 bases, with 12 bases sitting between them. CDR1 is LNHNV, CDR2 YYDKDF, per germline (reference sequence). CDR3 length equals 15 residues. As DNA, the CDR3 is TGTGCCACCAGCAGAGACGACGCGGGGGGTTCACCCCTCCACTTT. It translates to CATSRDDAGGSPLHF. The full variable domain, completed using reference TRBV15 and TRBJ1-6, is DAMVIQNPRYQVTQFGKPVTLSCSQTLNHNVMYWYQQKSSQAPKLLFHYYDKDFNNEADTPDNFQSRRPNTSFCFLDIRSPGLGDTAMYLCATSRDDAGGSPLHFGNGTRLTVT.

The J gene is TRBJ1-6, the V gene TRBV5-4; D remains unclear. This CDR3 is built from 15 residues. The V end lost 2 bases, the J end lost 6 bases, and 12 bases lay between the germline ends. Germline CDR1 and CDR2: SGHNT and YYREEE (reference sequence). CDR3 sequence reads: CASSFGVQSNSPLHF. CDR3 bases: TGTGCCAGCAGCTTCGGGGTTCAGAGTAATTCACCCCTCCACTTT.

The chain combines TRBV5-6 with TRBJ2-1, with D unresolved. V was shortened by 5 bases and J by 3 bases, with 15 bases between the two germline ends. The CDR3 has 15 amino acids. Germline loops: CDR1 SGHDT, CDR2 YYEEEE. In DNA, the CDR3 is TGTGCCAGCAGTTCGCGACGGACCTTCTACAATGAGCAGTTCTTC. Translating gives CASSSRRTFYNEQFF.

This clone occurred a few times. The V and J genes are TRBV11-2 and TRBJ2-2, with 7 bases identical to TRBD1. Germline CDR1 is SGHAT and CDR2 is FQNNGV. V lost 3 bases, J lost 1 base, and 8 bases stayed unmatched. The CDR3 totals 17 residues. As DNA, the CDR3 is TGTGCCAGCAGCTTCTTCGCCAGGACAGGGAACACCGGGGAGCTGTTTTTT. This gives the protein CASSFFARTGNTGELFF.

Comment on this clone: Other DNA sequences in the same sample also yield this CDR3. The rearrangement uses TRBV7-2 and TRBJ2-7; D possibly corresponds to TRBD2 (7 bases). From germline, CDR1 is SGHTA and CDR2 FQGNSA. CDR3 length: 14 residues. V was trimmed by 4 bases and J by 3 bases, leaving 13 bases between them. The CDR3 coding sequence is TGTGCCAGCAGCTCGGGGGGCGGGAGCTACGAGCAGTACTTC. Its protein is CASSSGGGSYEQYF.

Concerning this clone itself: The same CDR3 can be traced to other DNA sequences in this sample. The chain employs TRBV9 and TRBJ1-3; D unresolved. V was cut by 1 base and J by 4 bases, with 9 bases left in between. The CDR3 has 14 amino acids. Germline CDR1 reads SGDLS; CDR2 reads YYNGEE. The CDR3 sequence: CASSVTGLGNTIYF. The DNA for the CDR3 is TGTGCCAGCAGCGTAACGGGCCTCGGAAACACCATATATTTT.

The J gene is TRBJ2-3, the V gene TRBV30, with D possibly called TRBD1 or TRBD2 (6 bases each). Trimming took off 0 bases at V and 2 bases at J, with 9 bases between the two ends. CDR3 length: 14 residues. Germline V gene lookup returns CDR1 GTSNPN and CDR2 SVGIG (reference sequence). CDR3 sequence (DNA): TGTGCCTGGAGTGTAGGGGGGATCACAGATACGCAGTATTTT. This codes for CAWSVGGITDTQYF.

This chain links TRBV4-1 with TRBJ2-3; TRBD2 is a possible D gene (6 bases). Germline assignment: CDR1 MGHRA and CDR2 YSYEKL. The CDR3 is 15 residues long. V was shortened by 0 bases and J by 5 bases, with 12 bases between the two germline ends. In DNA form, the CDR3 reads TGCGCCAGCAGCCAAGAGGGAAGGAGGGGAGATACGCAGTATTTT. Translation gives CASSQEGRRGDTQYF.

The CDR3 loop reads CASSATGQLSAEQYF. The CDR3 DNA sequence: TGTGCCAGCAGTGCGACGGGACAGTTGTCCGCCGAGCAGTACTTC. This chain uses TRBV6-1 with TRBJ2-7; the match to TRBD1 covers 7 bases. This CDR3 has 15 residues. Trimming at V came to 4 bases and at J to 6 bases, leaving 12 bases not matched to a gene. Germline values: CDR1 MNHNS, CDR2 SASEGT.

V usage is TRBV6-6 and J usage is TRBJ1-5; D is uncertain. The germline gives CDR1 MNHNY, CDR2 SVGAGI (reference sequence). Trimming took off 1 base at V and 5 bases at J, with 12 bases between the two ends. The CDR3 has 15 residues. CDR3 nucleotide sequence: TGTGCCAGCAGTTACTTTTTGGCAGACCATCAGCCCCAGCATTTT. Its translation is CASSYFLADHQPQHF.

As for this clone: Additional DNA sequences in this sample encode the identical CDR3. The rearrangement joins TRBV6-5 to TRBJ1-4; D is possibly TRBD1 (5 bases). This CDR3 is 15 amino acids long. V lost 0 bases and J 7 bases, leaving 12 bases between the germline ends. The germline V gene encodes CDR1 MNHEY and CDR2 SVGAGI. CDR3 DNA: TGTGCCAGCAGTTACTCACGGGGAACAGGTGAAAAACTGTTTTTT. This encodes CASSYSRGTGEKLFF.

The CDR3 DNA reads as TGTGCCTGGAGTCCACAAAGGACTAGCGGGAGGACTTACGAGCAGTACTTC. Residues: CAWSPQRTSGRTYEQYF. The chain carries TRBV30 and TRBJ2-7, with TRBD2 matching 14 bases. V gave up 2 bases and J gave up 4 bases; unmatched junction bases: 10. This CDR3 region has 17 residues. Germline CDR1 reads GTSNPN; CDR2 reads SVGIG (reference sequence).

The chain's CDR3 is CASSQVAGYGYTF. CDR3 coding DNA: TGTGCCAGCAGCCAAGTCGCCGGCTATGGCTACACCTTC. This chain links TRBV14 with TRBJ1-2, with D unresolved. Trimming removed 1 base at V and 4 bases at J, with 7 bases between. Per the germline V gene, CDR1 is SGHDN and CDR2 is FVKESK. The CDR3 runs 13 residues.

V and J are TRBV4-3 and TRBJ2-6, with TRBD1 matching 7 bases. Looked up from germline, CDR1 is LGHNA and CDR2 is YSLEER. The CDR3 covers 20 residues. V trimming: 4 bases; J trimming: 1 base; junction bases outside the gene matches: 16. The CDR3 region is CASSPGETGKLQSGANVLTF. DNA of the CDR3: TGCGCCAGCAGCCCCGGGGAGACAGGGAAACTTCAATCTGGGGCCAACGTCCTGACTTTC.

J is TRBJ2-3 and V is TRBV5-8, with 7 bases that match TRBD2. V shed 0 bases, J shed 6 bases, and the junction held 4 bases outside the gene matches. Germline V lookup: CDR1 SGHTS, CDR2 YDEGEE. This CDR3 comprises 14 residues. This CDR3 is CASSLGTSPDTQYF. As DNA, the CDR3 is TGTGCCAGCAGCTTGGGGACTAGTCCGGATACGCAGTATTTT.

This clone has just one count. V is TRBV4-1 and J is TRBJ2-5; TRBD1 matches 7 bases. With 0 bases clipped from V and 4 bases from J, the junction kept 11 bases outside the gene matches. The germline V gene encodes CDR1 MGHRA and CDR2 YSYEKL. The CDR3 is 17 residues long. The CDR3 is CASSQDVGTALGETQYF. CDR3 nucleotides: TGCGCCAGCAGCCAAGATGTCGGGACAGCCCTCGGAGAGACCCAGTACTTC.

The chain links TRBV5-1 to TRBJ2-7; weak D call: TRBD1 (5 bases). The CDR3 is made up of 12 amino acids. Germline loops: CDR1 SGHRS, CDR2 YFSETQ. The V end lost 7 bases, the J end lost 3 bases, and 11 bases lay between the germline ends. The CDR3 spells CASGDSYYEQYF. In DNA, the CDR3 is TGCGCCAGCGGAGACAGCTACTACGAGCAGTACTTC.

This sequence joins TRBV5-1 and TRBJ2-1; the match to TRBD2 covers 7 bases. The germline gives CDR1 SGHRS, CDR2 YFSETQ. CDR3 length: 15 amino acids. With 3 bases clipped from V and 5 bases from J, the junction kept 8 bases outside the gene matches. CDR3 region: CASSSQPAGDNEQFF. The CDR3 DNA is TGCGCCAGCAGCTCCCAGCCCGCGGGGGACAATGAGCAGTTCTTC.

The chain recombines TRBV6-6 with TRBJ1-2, with TRBD1 as a possible D gene (5 bases). The CDR3 contains 15 residues. The V gene's germline CDR1 is MNHNY and CDR2 SVGAGI (reference sequence). The V end lost 5 bases, the J end lost 1 base, and 14 bases lay between the germline ends. CDR3 sequence: CASSTSDTNNYGYTF. In DNA form, the CDR3 reads TGTGCCAGCAGTACCTCGGACACGAATAACTATGGCTACACCTTC.

V gene TRBV5-4 combines with J gene TRBJ1-2; D gene ambiguous. CDR1 is SGHNT, CDR2 YYREEE, per germline (reference sequence). The CDR3 has 15 amino acids. The V gene lost 1 base and the J gene lost 0 bases, with 10 bases spanning the gap. CDR3 protein: CASSLTGLANYGYTF. As DNA, the CDR3 is TGTGCCAGCAGCTTGACTGGGTTAGCTAACTATGGCTACACCTTC.

V gene TRBV11-2 combines with J gene TRBJ2-7; no definite D call. Germline V gives CDR1 SGHAT, CDR2 FQNNGV. The V end was cut by 5 bases, the J end by 1 base, with 12 bases between. CDR3 length: 14 residues. The CDR3 protein is CASSALGLSYEQYF. The CDR3 coding sequence is TGTGCCAGCAGCGCCCTAGGGCTATCCTACGAGCAGTACTTC.

J is TRBJ2-7 and V is TRBV25-1, with D perhaps TRBD1 (5 bases). Germline CDR1 MGHDK, CDR2 SYGVNS. This CDR3 is built from 12 residues. V lost 5 bases, J lost 1 base, and 6 bases lay in between. The CDR3 DNA reads TGTGCCAGCAGTAGGGGTTCCTACGAGCAGTACTTC. This translates into CASSRGSYEQYF.

Note on this clone: This sample also contains other DNA sequences that code for the same CDR3. The chain links TRBV30 to TRBJ2-1, with D possibly called TRBD1 or TRBD2 (5 bases each). Germline V gene lookup returns CDR1 GTSNPN and CDR2 SVGIG (reference sequence). The CDR3 sequence is 12 residues long. Trimming took off 0 bases at V and 10 bases at J, with 10 bases between the two ends. The DNA for the CDR3 is TGTGCCTGGAGTGTAAGAGGGGTCGAGCAGTTCTTC. Its protein is CAWSVRGVEQFF.

V and J are TRBV19 and TRBJ1-1, with a tentative D call TRBD1 (6 bases). The CDR3 contains 13 residues. V was clipped by 6 bases and J by 4 bases, with 12 bases between them. Germline V lookup: CDR1 LNHDA, CDR2 SQIVND (reference sequence). The CDR3 bases are TGTGCCAGTAGCTCCGACAGGCGCACTGAAGCTTTCTTT. It is translated as CASSSDRRTEAFF.

The chain links TRBV11-3 to TRBJ2-1; 9 bases map to TRBD2. Germline V CDR1 and CDR2: SGHNT, YENEEA. The CDR3 contains 14 residues. V dropped 4 bases and J dropped 7; count of bases not matched to a gene: 5. This CDR3 reads CASSSASGVNEQFF. The CDR3 DNA reads TGTGCCAGCAGCTCTGCTAGCGGGGTAAATGAGCAGTTCTTC.